One sample yielded the 9 T cell receptor beta chains listed below, sequenced in a study of shared clonotypes between healthy human individuals. Clones were sequenced by immunoSEQ multiplex PCR, and TCRdb holds only the in-frame ones, with some missing. The data contain some 1.1 million clones, roughly 77% of them singletons. The sequencing sample was made of memory CD4+ T cells from PBMCs. Subset given: CD45RA-negative fraction. These receptor sequences come from a man aged 18-30 years in good health. Some clones in this sample may be carry-over from other donors' samples.

The chain is built from TRBV6-5 and TRBJ1-3; 7 nucleotides align to TRBD1. CDR3 length: 13 residues. Germline assignment: CDR1 MNHEY and CDR2 SVGAGI. J gave up 3 bases and V 6 bases, and 2 bases lay outside the gene matches. CDR3 sequence: CASRPGGGNTIYF. The CDR3 nucleotides read TGTGCCAGCAGACCAGGGGGTGGAAACACCATATATTTT.

The chain uses TRBV13 and TRBJ2-7; D unclear. The V gene's germline CDR1 is PRHDT and CDR2 FYEKMQ (reference sequence). This CDR3 contains 13 residues. The germline V and J ends were trimmed by 5 bases and 2 bases, with 10 bases remaining between them. The CDR3, as DNA: TGTGCCAGCAGCCCCCGCCCAGCCTACGAGCAGTACTTC. This encodes CASSPRPAYEQYF.

V is TRBV21-1 and J is TRBJ2-5; the D call in the table, TRBD1, was not verified against the DNA. TRBV21-1 is noted as a pseudogene. The CDR3 length is 15 residues. The CDR3 loop reads CASRRADRGQETQYF. DNA for the CDR3: TGTGCCAGCAGGCGGGCAGACAGGGGACAAGAGACCCAGTACTTC.

The J gene is TRBJ2-3, the V gene TRBV18; D remains unclear. Trimming stripped 3 bases from V and 5 bases from J, with 9 bases between. The germline V gene encodes CDR1 KGHSH and CDR2 LQKENI. CDR3 length equals 13 residues. CDR3 in amino acids: CASSPDRVDTQYF. The CDR3, as DNA: TGTGCCAGCTCACCCGACCGGGTAGATACGCAGTATTTT.

The gene calls are TRBV15 and TRBJ2-5; 9 bases fit TRBD2. V shed 1 base and J 5 bases; nucleotides not matched to a gene: 11. This CDR3 has 17 residues. CDR1 and CDR2 from the germline V gene are LNHNV and YYDKDF (reference sequence). Written as DNA, the CDR3 is TGTGCCACCAGCAGAGGCCGGCGGGAGGGCAGAGGGGAGACCCAGTACTTC. It codes for CATSRGRREGRGETQYF.

The table lists this clone with a few counts. The chain carries TRBV4-1 and TRBJ2-1; the match to TRBD1 covers 10 bases. The V segment lost 2 bases and the J segment 7 bases; nucleotides outside the gene matches: 8. The CDR3 sequence is 16 residues long. Germline lookup yields CDR1 MGHRA and CDR2 YSYEKL. The CDR3 sequence: CASSQTGTGVGNEQFF. Here the CDR3 DNA reads TGCGCCAGCAGCCAAACCGGGACAGGGGTAGGGAATGAGCAGTTCTTC.

This clone was counted many times. This chain uses TRBV28 with TRBJ2-7; 9 nucleotides match TRBD1. CDR3 length equals 15 residues. The germline CDR1 and CDR2 sequences are MDHEN and SYDVKM. V lost 7 bases and J lost 6; bases outside the gene matches: 13. The CDR3 loop reads CASTQGRDRVLEQYF. DNA for the CDR3: TGTGCCAGCACCCAAGGCCGGGACAGGGTGCTCGAGCAGTACTTC.

This clone was picked up one time. A far larger clone is only one base removed, so a read error is likely. This chain connects TRBV5-6 to TRBJ1-5, with unresolved D. Per the germline V gene, CDR1 is SGHDT and CDR2 is YYEEEE. This CDR3 comprises 13 residues. The V end was cut by 1 base, the J end by 2 bases, with 4 bases between. The CDR3 region is CASSLLGNQPQHF. CDR3 coding DNA: TGTGCCAGCAGCTTGTTGGGCAATCAGCCCCAGCATTTT.

The rearrangement joins TRBV30 to TRBJ1-1; no clear D gene. Trimming shortened V by 1 base and J by 5 bases, and 11 bases separated the two germline ends. The V gene's germline CDR1 is GTSNPN and CDR2 SVGIG (reference sequence). The CDR3 runs to 13 residues. This chain's CDR3 is CAWSGQHLTEAFF. The CDR3 coding sequence is TGTGCCTGGAGTGGTCAGCATTTGACTGAAGCTTTCTTT.